These 11 T cell receptor beta chains were all obtained from the same sample, sequenced in a study of neurological immune-mediated disorders. TCRdb reanalysed the 5' RACE reads using MiXCR and keeps one entry per CDR3 protein. The data show 70,000 to 95,000 distinct CDR3 sequences, roughly an eighth seen once. Material: PBMCs. These receptors originate from a woman in her forties or fifties in good health.

Regarding this clonotype: Given a much more abundant clone one base away, this may be a read error. The chain combines TRBV5-1 with TRBJ2-3, with D possibly matching TRBD2 (6 bases). The germline V and J ends were trimmed by 6 bases and 0 bases, with 14 bases remaining between them. The CDR3 sequence is 15 residues long. CDR1 is SGHRS and CDR2 is YFSETQ in the germline V gene. In nucleotides, the CDR3 is TGCGCCAGCAACTCGTACGGGGGTAGCACAGATACGCAGTATTTT. This gives the protein CASNSYGGSTDTQYF.

Ten or more counts support this clonotype. This chain joins TRBV29-1 and TRBJ1-1, with 12 positions matching TRBD1. The CDR3 is 15 amino acids. Germline V gene sequence: CDR1 SQVTM, CDR2 ANQGSEA. The V segment lost 7 bases and the J segment 2 bases; nucleotides outside the gene matches: 8. The CDR3 reads CSAAGTGGGNTEAFF. The CDR3 nucleotides are TGCAGCGCCGCCGGGACAGGGGGCGGTAACACTGAAGCTTTCTTT. The entire variable domain, with the rest obtained from reference TRBV29-1 and TRBJ1-1, is as follows: SAVISQKPSRDICQRGTSLTIQCQVDSQVTMMFWYRQQPGQSLTLIATANQGSEATYESGFVIDKFPISRPNLTFSTLTVSNMSPEDSSIYLCSAAGTGGGNTEAFFGQGTRLTVV.

Concerning this clonotype: Its ends do not fully match the called genes, so a read error is possible. The gene calls are TRBV5-1 and TRBJ2-2, with a possible D match to TRBD2 (5 bases). The germline CDR1 and CDR2 sequences are SGHRS and YFSETQ. The CDR3 is made up of 16 amino acids. CDR3 DNA: TGCGCCAGCAGCCTGACTGGAGGACGCGACACCGGGGAGATGCTTTTT. Amino acids: CASSLTGGRDTGEMLF. Full variable domain (missing parts from reference TRBV5-1 and TRBJ2-2): KAGVTQTPRYLIKTRGQQVTLSCSPISGHRSVSWYQQTPGQGLQFLFEYFSETQRNKGNFPGRFSGRQFSNSRSEMNVSTLELGDSALYLCASSLTGGRDTGEMLFGEGSRLTVL.

This clonotype has a count of ten or more. The V call is TRBV28, the J call TRBJ2-7, with D tentatively TRBD1 (5 bases). The CDR3 consists of 13 residues. Trimming removed 6 bases at V and 12 bases at J, with 21 bases between. The germline V gene encodes CDR1 MDHEN and CDR2 SYDVKM. The CDR3 DNA follows: TGTGCCAGCAGACAGCAAAACGCAGGGTTTCCGTACTTC. Amino acid sequence: CASRQQNAGFPYF. The variable domain in full, with the rest retrieved from reference TRBV28 and TRBJ2-7, is DVKVTQSSRYLVKRTGEKVFLECVQDMDHENMFWYRQDPGLGLRLIYFSYDVKMKEKGDIPEGYSVSREKKERFSLILESASTNQTSMYLCASRQQNAGFPYFGPGTRLTVT.

This clonotype was picked up many times. V gene TRBV20-1 combines with J gene TRBJ1-5; TRBD1 matches 7 bases. Germline V gene sequence: CDR1 DFQATT, CDR2 SNEGSKA (reference sequence). V dropped 5 bases and J dropped 5; count of bases not matched to a gene: 12. The CDR3 contains 15 residues. In nucleotides, the CDR3 is TGCAGTGCTCCCGCCGGGACAGACTATTATCAGCCCCAGCATTTT. Protein: CSAPAGTDYYQPQHF.

This clonotype was found a few times. The chain links TRBV7-8 to TRBJ2-1; weak D call: TRBD2 (6 bases). The CDR3 extends over 14 amino acids. From germline, CDR1 is SGHVS and CDR2 FQNEAQ. Trimming left V 4 bases short and J 6 bases short, with 13 bases between. In nucleotides, the CDR3 is TGTGCCAGCAGCTACCAGAGACTAGGCAATGAGCAGTTCTTC. It translates to CASSYQRLGNEQFF.

The sample holds many counts of this clonotype. V usage is TRBV29-1 and J usage is TRBJ2-5; D ambiguous. The CDR3 runs 12 residues. Per germline, CDR1 SQVTM and CDR2 ANQGSEA. Trimming cost V 3 bases and J 1 base, with 6 bases left between them. The CDR3 is CSVDSLQETQYF. The CDR3 DNA reads TGCAGCGTTGATAGCCTCCAAGAGACCCAGTACTTC. Complete variable domain (other parts from reference TRBV29-1 and TRBJ2-5): SAVISQKPSRDICQRGTSLTIQCQVDSQVTMMFWYRQQPGQSLTLIATANQGSEATYESGFVIDKFPISRPNLTFSTLTVSNMSPEDSSIYLCSVDSLQETQYFGPGTRLLVL.

This clonotype occurred many times. The chain carries TRBV5-6 and TRBJ2-1; a possible D gene is TRBD1 (5 bases). The length of the CDR3 is 14 residues. Germline CDR1 SGHDT, CDR2 YYEEEE. Deletions cut 3 bases from V and 4 bases from J, with 11 bases between. For the CDR3, the DNA is TGTGCCAGCAGCTCTGCTAAGGGGTACAATGAGCAGTTCTTC. This translates into CASSSAKGYNEQFF.

This clonotype was detected ten times or more. This chain connects TRBV12-3 or TRBV12-4 to TRBJ2-7; D is possibly TRBD2 (7 bases). Trimming shortened V by 4 bases and J by 1 base, and 14 bases separated the two germline ends. This CDR3 region has 15 residues. The DNA for the CDR3 is TGTGCCAGCAGTTCGGGGGCGGGAGAGTCCTACGAGCAGTACTTC. Translated: CASSSGAGESYEQYF.

The V and J genes are TRBV6-5 and TRBJ2-3, with 7 bases that match TRBD2. The germline gives CDR1 MNHEY, CDR2 SVGAGI. CDR3 size: 15 residues. Germline trimming cut 0 bases from V and 10 bases from J; bases unmatched to any gene: 10. The CDR3: CASSYSSPRTSPQYF. CDR3 nucleotide sequence: TGTGCCAGCAGTTACTCGTCCCCCCGGACTAGTCCGCAGTATTTT.

As concerns this clonotype: A junction end diverges from the germline sequence, so it may reflect a read error. The V and J genes are TRBV10-3 and TRBJ1-3, with D tentatively TRBD1 (5 bases). The CDR3 contains 13 residues. Germline V gene sequence: CDR1 ENHRY, CDR2 SYGVKD. This chain's CDR3 is CATTWGDGNTIYF. The CDR3 coding sequence is TGTGCCACCACTTGGGGCGATGGAAACACAATATATTTT.